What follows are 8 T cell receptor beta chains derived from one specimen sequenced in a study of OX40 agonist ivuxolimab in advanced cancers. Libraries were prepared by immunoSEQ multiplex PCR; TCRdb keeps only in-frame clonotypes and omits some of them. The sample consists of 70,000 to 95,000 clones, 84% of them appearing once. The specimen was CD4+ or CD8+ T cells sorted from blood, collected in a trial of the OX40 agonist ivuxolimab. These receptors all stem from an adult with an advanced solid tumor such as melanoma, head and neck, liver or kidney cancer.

The CDR3 sequence is CASSTARGPGGTQYF. DNA for the CDR3: TGTGCCAGCAGCACTGCCAGGGGCCCAGGCGGTACGCAGTATTTT. This sequence joins TRBV11-3 and TRBJ2-3; perhaps TRBD1 as D (6 bases). Trimming took off 5 bases at V and 8 bases at J, with 20 bases between the two ends. CDR3 length: 15 amino acids. The V gene's germline CDR1 is SGHNT and CDR2 YENEEA.

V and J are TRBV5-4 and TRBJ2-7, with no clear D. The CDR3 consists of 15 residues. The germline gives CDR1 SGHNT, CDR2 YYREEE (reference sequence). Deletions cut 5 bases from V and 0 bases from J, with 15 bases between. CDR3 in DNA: TGTGCCAGCAGTCCCGGGCAAGTGGGCTCCTACGAGCAGTACTTC. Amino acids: CASSPGQVGSYEQYF.

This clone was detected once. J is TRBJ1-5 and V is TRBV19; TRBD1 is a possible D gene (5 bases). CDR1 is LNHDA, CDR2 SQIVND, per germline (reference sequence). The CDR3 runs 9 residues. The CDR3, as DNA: TGTGAGGGGCCTCAGCCCCAGCATTTT. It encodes CEGPQPQHF.

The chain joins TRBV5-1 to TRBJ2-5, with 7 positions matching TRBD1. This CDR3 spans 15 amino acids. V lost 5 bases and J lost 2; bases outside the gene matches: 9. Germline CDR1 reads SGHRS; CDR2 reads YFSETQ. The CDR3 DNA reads TGCGCCAGCAGGACGGGACAGCCACGTCAAGAGACCCAGTACTTC. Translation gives CASRTGQPRQETQYF.

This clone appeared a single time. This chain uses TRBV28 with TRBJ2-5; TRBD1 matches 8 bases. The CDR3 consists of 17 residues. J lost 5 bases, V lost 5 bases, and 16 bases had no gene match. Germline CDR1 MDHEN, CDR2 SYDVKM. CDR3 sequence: CASSPSGGAGFRETQYF. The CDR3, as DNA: TGTGCCAGCAGTCCCTCAGGGGGCGCGGGGTTTAGGGAGACCCAGTACTTC.

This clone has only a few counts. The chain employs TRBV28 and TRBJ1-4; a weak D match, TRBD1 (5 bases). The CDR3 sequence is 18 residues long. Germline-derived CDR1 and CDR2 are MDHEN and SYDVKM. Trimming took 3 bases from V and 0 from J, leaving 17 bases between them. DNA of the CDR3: TGTGCCAGCAGTTTTCACCCCGGGGACGTCGCAACTAATGAAAAACTGTTTTTT. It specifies CASSFHPGDVATNEKLFF.

In DNA, the CDR3 is TGTGCCAGCAAAGGGGGCGAGGGGGCGCATCAGCCCCAGCATTTT. Translated, it gives CASKGGEGAHQPQHF. The chain combines TRBV28 with TRBJ1-5; 7 bases are shared with TRBD1. The CDR3 is 15 amino acids. Germline lookup yields CDR1 MDHEN and CDR2 SYDVKM. V was pared by 7 bases and J by 5 bases, with 11 bases of the junction left unmatched.

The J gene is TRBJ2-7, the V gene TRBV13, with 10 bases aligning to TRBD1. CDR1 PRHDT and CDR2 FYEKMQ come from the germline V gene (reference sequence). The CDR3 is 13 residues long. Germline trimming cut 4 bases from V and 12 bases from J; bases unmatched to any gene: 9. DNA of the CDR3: TGTGCCAGCAGCTCCCGGGACAGGGGAATGCCGTACTTC. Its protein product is CASSSRDRGMPYF.